This entry describes one T cell receptor (beta chain). Its antigen is unidentified. This entry comes from a study of blood T cells in healthy people across ages. General study findings and limits: PBMCs that were unsorted prevented a conclusive naive versus antigen-experienced comparison. Researchers judged that diversity estimates from one million T cells fell short of true values.

Combining a sample-barcoded 5' primer with a J-beta primer mix, a second PCR ran for roughly 6 to 12 cycles. At least 2.5 million CDR3-containing paired-end reads were obtained per sample. Via MiXCR, TCRdb re-called the 5' RACE reads, giving one row per CDR3 protein. The sample shows hundreds of thousands of distinct CDR3 sequences, roughly 50% of them seen only once. At least 5 micrograms of total RNA were extracted per sample. The sample comprised blood. This TCR was recovered from a man aged 35 to 55 in good health.

This chain's CDR3 is CASRLIVGQGQGEQYF. CDR3 DNA: TGTGCCAGCAGACTAATAGTGGGACAGGGACAGGGCGAGCAGTACTTC. The chain joins TRBV2 to TRBJ2-7; 9 bases match TRBD1. Trimming cost V 6 bases and J 6 bases; bases outside gene matches: 15. The CDR3 contains 16 residues. Germline V gene sequence: CDR1 SNHLY, CDR2 FYNNEI.